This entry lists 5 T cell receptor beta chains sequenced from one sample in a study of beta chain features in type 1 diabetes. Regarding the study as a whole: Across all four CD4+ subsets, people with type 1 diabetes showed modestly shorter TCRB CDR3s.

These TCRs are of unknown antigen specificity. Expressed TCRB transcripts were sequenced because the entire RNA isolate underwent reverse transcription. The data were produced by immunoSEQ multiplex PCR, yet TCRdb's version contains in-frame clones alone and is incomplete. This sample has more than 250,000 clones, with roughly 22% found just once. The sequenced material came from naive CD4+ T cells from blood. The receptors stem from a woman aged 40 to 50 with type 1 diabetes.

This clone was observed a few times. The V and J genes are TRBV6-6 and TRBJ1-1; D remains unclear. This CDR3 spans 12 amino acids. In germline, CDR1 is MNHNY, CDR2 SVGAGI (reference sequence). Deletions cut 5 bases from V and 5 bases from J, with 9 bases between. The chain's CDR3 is CASSPSHTEAFF. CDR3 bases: TGTGCCAGCAGTCCCTCACATACTGAAGCTTTCTTT.

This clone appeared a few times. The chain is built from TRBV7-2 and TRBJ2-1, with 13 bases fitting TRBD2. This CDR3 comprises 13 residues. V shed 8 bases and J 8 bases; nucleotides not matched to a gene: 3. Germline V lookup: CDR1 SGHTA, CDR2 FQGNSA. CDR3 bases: TGTGCCAGCGTACTAGCGGGAGGGGATGAGCAGTTCTTC. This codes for CASVLAGGDEQFF.

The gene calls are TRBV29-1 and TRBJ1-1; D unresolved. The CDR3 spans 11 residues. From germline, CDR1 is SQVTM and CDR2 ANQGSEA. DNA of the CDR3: TGCGGTACTGGGCTGAACACTGAAGCTTTCTTT. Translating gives CGTGLNTEAFF.

The CDR3 DNA sequence: TGCAGCGGCCGGTCGGGGGTGGAGACCCAGTACTTC. Protein: CSGRSGVETQYF. This chain connects TRBV29-1 to TRBJ2-5; tentatively, D is TRBD2 (6 bases). Germline values: CDR1 SQVTM, CDR2 ANQGSEA. V lost 7 bases, J lost 5 bases, and 14 bases lay in between. CDR3 length equals 12 residues.

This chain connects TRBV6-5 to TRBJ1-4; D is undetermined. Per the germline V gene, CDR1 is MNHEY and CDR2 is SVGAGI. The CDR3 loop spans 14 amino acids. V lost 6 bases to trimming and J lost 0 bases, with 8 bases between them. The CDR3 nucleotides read TGTGCCAGCAGCCAGACTGCAACTAATGAAAAACTGTTTTTT. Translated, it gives CASSQTATNEKLFF.